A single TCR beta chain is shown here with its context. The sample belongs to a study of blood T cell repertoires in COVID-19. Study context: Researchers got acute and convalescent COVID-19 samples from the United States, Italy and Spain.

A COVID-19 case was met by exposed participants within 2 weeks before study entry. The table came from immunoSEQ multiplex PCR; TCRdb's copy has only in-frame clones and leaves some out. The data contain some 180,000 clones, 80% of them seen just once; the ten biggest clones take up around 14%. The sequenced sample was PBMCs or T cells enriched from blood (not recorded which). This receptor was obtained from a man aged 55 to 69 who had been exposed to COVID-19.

DNA for the CDR3: TGTGCCAGCAGTTACCGGGAGGGGAATGAGCAGTTCTTC. Its protein is CASSYREGNEQFF. V usage is TRBV6-6 and J usage is TRBJ2-1, with TRBD2 matching 8 bases. In germline, CDR1 is MNHNY, CDR2 SVGAGI (reference sequence). The CDR3 is 13 amino acids. J gave up 7 bases and V 2 bases, and 1 base lay outside the gene matches.